The clone carrying this TCR beta chain has just a few counts. Its antigen is unknown. The record originates from a study of CD8+ T cells in alopecia areata. Overall study: A regimen of oral tofacitinib, 5 to 10 mg twice daily, was given to treated patients.

After isolation, RNA underwent reverse transcription to generate cDNA as the sequencing template. The repertoire was sequenced with immunoSEQ multiplex PCR; TCRdb's copy has only in-frame clones and lacks some. The sample shows a few hundred thousand clones, about two fifths of them seen only once. The sample's treatment: oral pan-JAK inhibitor, 5-10 mg twice daily. Germline V gene data show CDR1 as SQVTM and CDR2 as ANQGSEA. Deletions cut 5 bases from V and 4 bases from J, with 9 bases between. This CDR3 has 12 amino acids. Notes on the study in general: TCRs were shared less clearly across patients than in mice, possibly for HLA-related reasons. Only a single nonresponder existed, so baseline CD8+ expansion links stay unclear.

The clonotype was recovered from a human donor with alopecia areata. V is TRBV29-1 and J is TRBJ1-5; TRBD1 might be the D (6 bases). Sequenced here: CD4+ T cells sorted from blood, sampled at approximately week 34, from a patient treated with tofacitinib. The CDR3 sequence is CSVSGQNQPQHF. CDR3 nucleotides: TGCAGCGTTTCTGGACAGAATCAGCCCCAGCATTTT.